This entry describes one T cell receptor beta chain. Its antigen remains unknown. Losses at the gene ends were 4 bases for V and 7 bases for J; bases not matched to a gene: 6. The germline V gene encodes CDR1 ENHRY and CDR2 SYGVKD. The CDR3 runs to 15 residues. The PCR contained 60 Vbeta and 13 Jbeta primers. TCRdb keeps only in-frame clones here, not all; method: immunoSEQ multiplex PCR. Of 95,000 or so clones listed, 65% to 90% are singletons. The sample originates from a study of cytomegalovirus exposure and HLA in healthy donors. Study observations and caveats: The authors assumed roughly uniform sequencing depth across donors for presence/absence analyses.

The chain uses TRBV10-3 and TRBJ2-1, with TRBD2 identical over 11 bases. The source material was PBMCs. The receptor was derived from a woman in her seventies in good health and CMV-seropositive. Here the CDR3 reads CAISVSLAGGNEQFF. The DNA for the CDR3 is TGTGCCATCAGTGTATCGCTAGCGGGAGGAAATGAGCAGTTCTTC.